This TCR beta chain comes out of a study of spatial heterogeneity in lung cancer. Turning to the study itself: Detection consistently yielded more beta chains than alpha chains.

Trimming removed 5 bases from V and 4 bases from J; junction bases left unmatched: 5. The germline V gene has CDR1 SGHTA and CDR2 FQGTGA. CDR3 length: 14 amino acids. Time point of the sample: sample taken at primary tumor resection. Whole RNA, isolated from tumor, nontumor lung or frozen PBMC, was sequenced without prior sorting. The donor population consisted of just over 70 patients with untreated, early-stage non-small cell lung cancer. The study tagged each TCR cDNA molecule with a unique molecular identifier. TCRdb analysed the 5' RACE reads with MiXCR anew, one entry per CDR3 protein. Of roughly 39,000 distinct CDR3 sequences in the sample, approximately 7% were seen once. This clonotype has only a few counts.

The material sequenced was PBMCs, taken at surgery. This receptor was obtained from a female donor with early-stage non-small cell lung cancer. The chain is built from TRBV7-3 and TRBJ2-3, with 8 bases fitting TRBD2. CDR3 bases: TGTGCCAGCAGCCCGAGCGGGGGTCCAGATACGCAGTATTTT. This translates into CASSPSGGPDTQYF.